Presented here are 2 T cell receptor beta chains from one specimen sequenced in a study of PD-1 blockade in classical Hodgkin lymphoma. Clones were read by immunoSEQ multiplex PCR, and TCRdb kept only the in-frame ones, dropping some. The table has about 11,000 clones, around 75% seen once; the top ten hold 10%. Every patient had relapsed following autologous stem cell transplantation, and cohorts differed in brentuximab vedotin exposure. Sequencing was performed on peripheral blood mononuclear cells (PBMCs), taken at baseline. These receptors were obtained from a human donor with classical Hodgkin lymphoma.

V gene TRBV5-5 combines with J gene TRBJ1-5; 8 positions match TRBD1. This CDR3 contains 16 residues. Looked up from germline, CDR1 is SGHKS and CDR2 is YYEKEE (reference sequence). V lost 1 base to trimming and J lost 2 bases; unmatched junction nucleotides: 5. The CDR3 sequence is CASSLIPGGGNQPQHF. CDR3 DNA: TGTGCCAGCAGCTTGATCCCAGGGGGCGGCAATCAGCCCCAGCATTTT.

Only a few counts were recorded for this clone. This chain connects TRBV5-4 to TRBJ2-7; D may be TRBD2 (6 bases). Germline values: CDR1 SGHNT, CDR2 YYREEE (reference sequence). The length of the CDR3 is 15 residues. V lost 4 bases, J lost 0 bases, and 14 bases lay in between. DNA for the CDR3: TGTGCCAGCAGCCCATCGGGAGACAACTCCTACGAGCAGTACTTC. Amino acids: CASSPSGDNSYEQYF.